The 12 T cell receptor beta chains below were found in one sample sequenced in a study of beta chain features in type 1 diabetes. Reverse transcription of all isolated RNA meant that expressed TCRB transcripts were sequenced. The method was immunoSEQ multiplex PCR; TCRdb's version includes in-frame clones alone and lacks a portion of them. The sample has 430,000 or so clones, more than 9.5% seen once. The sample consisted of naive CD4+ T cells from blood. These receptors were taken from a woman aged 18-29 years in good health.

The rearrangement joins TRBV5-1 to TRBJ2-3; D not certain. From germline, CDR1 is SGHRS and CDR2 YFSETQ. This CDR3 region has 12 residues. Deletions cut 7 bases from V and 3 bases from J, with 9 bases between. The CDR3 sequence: CASRVETDTQYF. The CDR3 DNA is TGCGCCAGCCGGGTGGAGACAGATACGCAGTATTTT. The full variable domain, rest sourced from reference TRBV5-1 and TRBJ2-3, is KAGVTQTPRYLIKTRGQQVTLSCSPISGHRSVSWYQQTPGQGLQFLFEYFSETQRNKGNFPGRFSGRQFSNSRSEMNVSTLELGDSALYLCASRVETDTQYFGPGTRLTVL.

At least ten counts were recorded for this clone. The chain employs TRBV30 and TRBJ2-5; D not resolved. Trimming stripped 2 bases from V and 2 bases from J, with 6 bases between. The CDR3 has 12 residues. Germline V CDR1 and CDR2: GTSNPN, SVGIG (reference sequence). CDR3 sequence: CAWSLGQETQYF. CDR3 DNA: TGTGCCTGGAGTCTTGGGCAAGAGACCCAGTACTTC.

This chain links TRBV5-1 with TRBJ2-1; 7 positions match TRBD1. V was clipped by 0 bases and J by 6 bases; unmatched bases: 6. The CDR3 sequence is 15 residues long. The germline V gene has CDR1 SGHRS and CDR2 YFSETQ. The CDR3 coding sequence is TGCGCCAGCAGCTTGGCGGGACAGAGAGGCAATGAGCAGTTCTTC. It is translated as CASSLAGQRGNEQFF.

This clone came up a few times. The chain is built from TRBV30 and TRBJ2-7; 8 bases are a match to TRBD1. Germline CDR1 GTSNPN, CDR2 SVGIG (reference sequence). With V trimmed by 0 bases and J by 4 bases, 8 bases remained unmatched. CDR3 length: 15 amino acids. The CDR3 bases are TGTGCCTGGAGTGTTCCAATGCAGGGGGCTTACGAGCAGTACTTC. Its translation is CAWSVPMQGAYEQYF.

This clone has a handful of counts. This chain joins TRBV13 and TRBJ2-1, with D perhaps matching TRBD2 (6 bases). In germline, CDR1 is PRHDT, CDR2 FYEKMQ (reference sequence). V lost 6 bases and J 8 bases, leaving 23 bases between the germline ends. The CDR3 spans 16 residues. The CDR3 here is CASSKGGGWVRDEQFF. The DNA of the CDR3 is TGTGCCAGCAGTAAGGGTGGAGGGTGGGTTCGCGATGAGCAGTTCTTC.

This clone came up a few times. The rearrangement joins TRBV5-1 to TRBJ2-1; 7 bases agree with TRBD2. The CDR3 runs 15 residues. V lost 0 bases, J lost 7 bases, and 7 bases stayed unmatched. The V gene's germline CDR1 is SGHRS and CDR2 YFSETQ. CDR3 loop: CASSLVWGGENEQFF. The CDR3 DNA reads TGCGCCAGCAGCTTGGTATGGGGAGGGGAGAATGAGCAGTTCTTC.

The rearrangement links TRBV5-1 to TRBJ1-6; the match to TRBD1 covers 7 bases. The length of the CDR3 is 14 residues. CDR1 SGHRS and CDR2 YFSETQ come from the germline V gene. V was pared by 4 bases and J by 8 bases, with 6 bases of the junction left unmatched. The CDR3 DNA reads TGCGCCAGCAGCCTCGACAGGGTTGATTCACCCCTCCACTTT. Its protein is CASSLDRVDSPLHF.

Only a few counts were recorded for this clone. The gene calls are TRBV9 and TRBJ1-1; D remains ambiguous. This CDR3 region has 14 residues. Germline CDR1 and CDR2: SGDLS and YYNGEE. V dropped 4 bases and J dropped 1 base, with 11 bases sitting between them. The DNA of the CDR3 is TGTGCCAGCAGCAGAGACCCCAAGAACACTGAAGCTTTCTTT. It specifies CASSRDPKNTEAFF.

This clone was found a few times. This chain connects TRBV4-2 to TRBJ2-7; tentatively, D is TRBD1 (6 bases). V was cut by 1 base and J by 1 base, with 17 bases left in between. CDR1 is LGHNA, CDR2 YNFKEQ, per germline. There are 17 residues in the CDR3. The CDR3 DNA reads TGTGCCAGCAGCCAAGTATATGGGACACGTAATTCCTACGAGCAGTACTTC. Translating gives CASSQVYGTRNSYEQYF.

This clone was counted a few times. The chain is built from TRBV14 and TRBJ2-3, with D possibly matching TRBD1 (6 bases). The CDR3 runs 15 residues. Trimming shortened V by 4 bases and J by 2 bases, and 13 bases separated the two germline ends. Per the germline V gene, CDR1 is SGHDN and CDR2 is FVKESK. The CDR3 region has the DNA TGTGCCAGCAGCCTCCGGACAGTATCCACAGATACGCAGTATTTT. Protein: CASSLRTVSTDTQYF.

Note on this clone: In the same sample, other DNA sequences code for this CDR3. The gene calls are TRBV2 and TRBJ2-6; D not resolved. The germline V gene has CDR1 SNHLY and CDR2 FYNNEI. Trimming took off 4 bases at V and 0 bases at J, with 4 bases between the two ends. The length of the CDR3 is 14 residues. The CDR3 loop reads CASSGSSGANVLTF. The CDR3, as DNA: TGTGCCAGCAGTGGGAGCTCTGGGGCCAACGTCCTGACTTTC.

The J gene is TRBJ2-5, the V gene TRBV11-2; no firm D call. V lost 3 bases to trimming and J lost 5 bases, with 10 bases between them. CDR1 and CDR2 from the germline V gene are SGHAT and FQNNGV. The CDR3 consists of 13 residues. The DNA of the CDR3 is TGTGCCAGCAGCTTCCACGGCGAGGAGACCCAGTACTTC. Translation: CASSFHGEETQYF.